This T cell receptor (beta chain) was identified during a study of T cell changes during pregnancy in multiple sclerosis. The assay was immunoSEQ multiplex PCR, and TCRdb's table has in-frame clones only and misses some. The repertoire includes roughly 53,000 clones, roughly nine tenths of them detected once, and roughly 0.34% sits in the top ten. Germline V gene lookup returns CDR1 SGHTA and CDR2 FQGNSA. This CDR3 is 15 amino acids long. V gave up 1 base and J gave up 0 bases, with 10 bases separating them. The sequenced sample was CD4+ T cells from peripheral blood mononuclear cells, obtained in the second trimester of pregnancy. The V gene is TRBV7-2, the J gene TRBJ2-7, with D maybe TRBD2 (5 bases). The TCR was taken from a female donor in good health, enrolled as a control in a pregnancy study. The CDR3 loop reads CASSLGGLASYEQYF. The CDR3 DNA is TGTGCCAGCAGCTTAGGCGGGCTAGCCTCCTACGAGCAGTACTTC.